The present entry profiles one T cell receptor (beta chain) with its context. V was cut by 4 bases and J by 8 bases, with 21 bases left in between. The CDR3 length is 15 residues. Germline CDR1 and CDR2: SGHRS and YFSETQ. TCRdb redid the calling of the 5' RACE reads with MiXCR, one entry per CDR3 protein. The sample lists roughly 1.6 million distinct CDR3 sequences, less than 40% seen once, with 0.27% in the top ten. The record originates from a study of identical twins. This chain uses TRBV5-1 with TRBJ1-2; no clear D. The origin of this receptor is a newborn girl in good health. The sample was cord blood. DNA of the CDR3: TGCGCCAGCAGCGCCCTTGAGGAGATAGCGGGAGGCTACACCTTC. Its translation: CASSALEEIAGGYTF.